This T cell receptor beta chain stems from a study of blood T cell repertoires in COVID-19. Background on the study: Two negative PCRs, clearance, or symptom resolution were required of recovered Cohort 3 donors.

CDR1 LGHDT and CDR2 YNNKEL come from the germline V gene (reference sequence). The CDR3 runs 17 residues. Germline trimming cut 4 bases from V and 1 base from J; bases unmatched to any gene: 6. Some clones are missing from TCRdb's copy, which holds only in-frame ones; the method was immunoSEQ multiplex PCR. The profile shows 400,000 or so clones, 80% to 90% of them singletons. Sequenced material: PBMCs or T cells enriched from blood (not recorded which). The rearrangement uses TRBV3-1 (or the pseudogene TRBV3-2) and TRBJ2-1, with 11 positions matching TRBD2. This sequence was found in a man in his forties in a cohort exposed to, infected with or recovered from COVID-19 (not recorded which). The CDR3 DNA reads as TGTGCCAGCAGCCTCCTAGCGGGAGGATTGTCCTACAATGAGCAGTTCTTC. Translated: CASSLLAGGLSYNEQFF.